The 28 T cell receptor beta chains below were found in one sample sequenced in a study of blood T cell repertoires in COVID-19 (dated by TCRdb to the early 2020s). Library prep was done by the immunoSEQ multiplex PCR assay. Held by TCRdb, this immuneACCESS table contains in-frame sequences only and omits some clones. Under half of the omission traces to an unresolved V gene where checked; the cause of the rest is unknown. This sample has roughly 56,000 clones in its table, and about 90% of those were observed once. The ten most abundant clones make up around 20% of the sample. The source material was peripheral blood. The receptors derive from a human donor in a cohort sampled during active COVID-19.

The V gene is TRBV3-1 (or the pseudogene TRBV3-2), the J gene TRBJ2-7; the match to TRBD1 covers 7 bases. The germline V gene encodes CDR1 LGHDT and CDR2 YNNKEL (reference sequence). CDR3 length: 17 amino acids. V lost 2 bases and J lost 6; bases outside the gene matches: 16. Here the CDR3 DNA reads TGTGCCAGCAGCCAAACTAGAGGGGGCAGGGCGTATCGCGAGCAGTACTTC. Amino acids: CASSQTRGGRAYREQYF.

V usage is TRBV5-4 and J usage is TRBJ1-2; TRBD1 might be the D (5 bases). The germline V gene has CDR1 SGHNT and CDR2 YYREEE (reference sequence). Trimming removed 6 bases from V and 8 bases from J, with 17 bases in between. The CDR3 extends over 13 amino acids. For the CDR3, the DNA is TGTGCCAGCAACCTCCGTCAGGAGGGGGGCTACACCTTC. As protein: CASNLRQEGGYTF.

J is TRBJ1-1 and V is TRBV5-6, with D perhaps TRBD1 (5 bases). CDR3 length: 12 residues. The V gene's germline CDR1 is SGHDT and CDR2 YYEEEE. V lost 0 bases, J lost 8 bases, and 8 bases lay in between. The DNA of the CDR3 is TGTGCCAGCAGCTTGGTTCAGGGAGAAGCTTTCTTT. Encoded protein: CASSLVQGEAFF.

J is TRBJ2-7 and V is TRBV5-1; TRBD2 is a possible D gene (6 bases). Germline CDR1 and CDR2: SGHRS and YFSETQ. V lost 4 bases to trimming and J lost 3 bases, with 14 bases between them. There are 14 residues in the CDR3. DNA for the CDR3: TGCGCCAGCAGCCAAAGCCCGGGGGACTACGAGCAGTACTTC. Its protein product is CASSQSPGDYEQYF.

This clone was counted only a few times. The V call is TRBV7-9, the J call TRBJ1-4; D is ambiguous. This CDR3 spans 15 amino acids. Germline CDR1 and CDR2: SEHNR and FQNEAQ (reference sequence). Trimming took 3 bases from V and 8 from J, leaving 16 bases between them. The DNA of the CDR3 is TGTGCCAGCAGCTTTCCGAGCCTTGGAGGGGAAAAACTGTTTTTT. This sequence encodes CASSFPSLGGEKLFF.

J is TRBJ1-1 and V is TRBV12-3 or TRBV12-4; tentatively, D is TRBD1 (5 bases). The germline V and J ends were trimmed by 6 bases and 1 base, with 9 bases remaining between them. This CDR3 has 13 residues. CDR3: CASRFDRNTEAFF. Here the CDR3 DNA reads TGTGCCAGCAGATTCGACAGGAACACTGAAGCTTTCTTT.

As DNA, the CDR3 is TGTGCCAGCAGCCCCCGAGGGGGGGTGTACGAGCAGTACTTC. This gives the protein CASSPRGGVYEQYF. V usage is TRBV9 and J usage is TRBJ2-7, with a possible D match to TRBD2 (7 bases). This CDR3 is 14 amino acids long. The germline V and J ends were trimmed by 4 bases and 4 bases, with 15 bases remaining between them. CDR1 is SGDLS and CDR2 is YYNGEE in the germline V gene.

The chain recombines TRBV5-1 with TRBJ2-5; 11 bases map to TRBD2. The CDR3 has 15 residues. Germline trimming cut 7 bases from V and 2 bases from J; bases unmatched to any gene: 7. CDR1 is SGHRS, CDR2 YFSETQ, per germline. The chain's CDR3 is CASLSSGGTQETQYF. Written as DNA, the CDR3 is TGCGCCAGCCTTTCTAGCGGGGGGACACAAGAGACCCAGTACTTC.

The chain carries TRBV18 and TRBJ2-4, with TRBD1 matching 8 bases. From germline, CDR1 is KGHSH and CDR2 LQKENI. This CDR3 is built from 16 residues. The trim removed 3 bases at V and 0 bases at J, leaving 4 bases unmatched. DNA for the CDR3: TGTGCCAGCTCACCTCCACAGGGGGGAGCCAAAAACATTCAGTACTTC. Translation: CASSPPQGGAKNIQYF.

The chain joins TRBV1 to TRBJ2-3; the DNA was not used to check the table's D call, TRBD2. TRBV1 is described as a pseudogene. This CDR3 region has 17 residues. The CDR3 DNA follows: TGCACCAGCAGCCCCCAGACTAGCGGGGGGGACACAGATACGCAGTATTTT. Translated, it gives CTSSPQTSGGDTDTQYF.

CDR3 sequence (DNA): TGTGCCAGCAGCGTTTACAGGGCCACCTACAATGAGCAGTTCTTC. As protein: CASSVYRATYNEQFF. This chain links TRBV9 with TRBJ2-1; tentative D call: TRBD1 (6 bases). Trimming cost V 2 bases and J 2 bases, with 11 bases left between them. This CDR3 is 15 amino acids long. Looked up from germline, CDR1 is SGDLS and CDR2 is YYNGEE.

On this clone itself: Other DNA sequences in the sample encode the same CDR3. CDR3 loop: CASSLGRGYYNEQFF. The CDR3 DNA reads as TGCGCCAGCAGCTTAGGCAGGGGCTACTACAATGAGCAGTTCTTC. The chain employs TRBV5-1 and TRBJ2-1, with a tentative D call TRBD1 (6 bases). CDR1 SGHRS and CDR2 YFSETQ come from the germline V gene. V was pared by 2 bases and J by 3 bases, with 12 bases between. This CDR3 is built from 15 residues. Variable domain in full (rest from reference TRBV5-1 and TRBJ2-1): KAGVTQTPRYLIKTRGQQVTLSCSPISGHRSVSWYQQTPGQGLQFLFEYFSETQRNKGNFPGRFSGRQFSNSRSEMNVSTLELGDSALYLCASSLGRGYYNEQFFGPGTRLTVL.

In this sample, this clone turned up once. The rearrangement uses TRBV10-3 and TRBJ2-3; 8 nucleotides line up with TRBD2. Germline values: CDR1 ENHRY, CDR2 SYGVKD. The CDR3 loop spans 16 amino acids. After removal of 6 bases from V and 0 bases from J, the junction contained 8 bases not matched to a gene. Here the CDR3 DNA reads TGTGCCATCAGACAGAGCGGGGGCCTTAGCACAGATACGCAGTATTTT. This codes for CAIRQSGGLSTDTQYF.

CDR3 sequence (DNA): TGTGCCATCAGTGCGGGGGGCTCTGGAAACACCATATATTTT. The encoded protein is CAISAGGSGNTIYF. The chain combines TRBV10-3 with TRBJ1-3; the D gene is possibly TRBD1 (5 bases). CDR1 and CDR2 from the germline V gene are ENHRY and SYGVKD. The CDR3 spans 14 residues. The ends were cut back, 4 bases at V and 0 bases at J, with 7 bases in the middle.

V usage is TRBV7-2 and J usage is TRBJ2-3, with TRBD2 matching 7 bases. CDR1 is SGHTA and CDR2 is FQGNSA in the germline V gene. This CDR3 comprises 15 residues. V was pared by 1 base and J by 1 base, with 2 bases of the junction left unmatched. In DNA, the CDR3 is TGTGCCAGCAGCTTAGTTGGGGGGGGCACAGATACGCAGTATTTT. As protein: CASSLVGGGTDTQYF.

The rearrangement joins TRBV9 to TRBJ1-4; 8 bases match TRBD1. V was pared by 4 bases and J by 7 bases, with 9 bases of the junction left unmatched. The CDR3 has 15 amino acids. Germline loops: CDR1 SGDLS, CDR2 YYNGEE. This CDR3 reads CASSLAGTGIEKLFF. DNA for the CDR3: TGTGCCAGCAGCCTTGCCGGGACAGGAATTGAAAAACTGTTTTTT.

This clone was observed a handful of times. The gene calls are TRBV4-3 and TRBJ2-6; 8 positions agree with TRBD1. Germline V gene data show CDR1 as LGHNA and CDR2 as YSLEER. There are 15 residues in the CDR3. Trimming cost V 2 bases and J 3 bases; bases outside gene matches: 0. As DNA, the CDR3 is TGCGCCAGCAGCCAAACAGGGGGTGGGGCCAACGTCCTGACTTTC. Translating gives CASSQTGGGANVLTF.

This clone was counted a few times. The V and J genes are TRBV7-2 and TRBJ2-7; D is perhaps TRBD2 (6 bases). CDR3 size: 14 residues. CDR1 and CDR2 (germline): SGHTA, FQGNSA. Trimming removed 1 base at V and 6 bases at J, with 13 bases between. CDR3 nucleotides: TGTGCCAGCAGCTTAGGTCGGGACTGGGGCGAGCAGTACTTC. It encodes CASSLGRDWGEQYF.

The V and J genes are TRBV7-2 and TRBJ2-1; tentative D call: TRBD2 (6 bases). With 3 bases removed from V and 0 bases from J, the gap between germline ends came to 9 bases. Germline lookup yields CDR1 SGHTA and CDR2 FQGNSA. The CDR3 covers 15 residues. The CDR3 DNA reads as TGTGCCAGCAGCTTGGCGGGGAGCTCCTACAATGAGCAGTTCTTC. Its protein is CASSLAGSSYNEQFF.

The V and J genes are TRBV6-5 and TRBJ2-7; 9 bases line up with TRBD1. This CDR3 contains 15 residues. Unmatched junction bases numbered 10, after V lost 5 bases and J lost 5 bases. The germline V gene encodes CDR1 MNHEY and CDR2 SVGAGI. The CDR3 coding sequence is TGTGCCAGCAGTCCCCGGGACAGGGTTATCCACGAGCAGTACTTC. Amino acids: CASSPRDRVIHEQYF.

The V gene is TRBV7-2, the J gene TRBJ2-7; 7 nucleotides line up with TRBD2. The J segment lost 4 bases and the V segment lost 2 bases, leaving 11 bases of the junction unmatched. CDR3 length equals 16 residues. CDR1 and CDR2 (germline): SGHTA, FQGNSA. The CDR3: CASSLSKGLSPYEQYF. Here the CDR3 DNA reads TGTGCCAGCAGCTTATCCAAGGGACTATCACCTTACGAGCAGTACTTC. The full variable domain, in which reference TRBV7-2 and TRBJ2-7 provide the parts outside the CDR3, is GAGVSQSPSNKVTEKGKDVELRCDPISGHTALYWYRQSLGQGLEFLIYFQGNSAPDKSGLPSDRFSAERTGGSVSTLTIQRTQQEDSAVYLCASSLSKGLSPYEQYFGPGTRLTVT.

The gene calls are TRBV10-2 and TRBJ2-7; D may be TRBD1 (6 bases). Germline V gene sequence: CDR1 WSHSY, CDR2 SAAADI. The V and J ends lost 7 bases and 2 bases respectively, with 15 bases between them. CDR3 size: 14 residues. CDR3 in DNA: TGCGCCAGCACCAATGACAGGCTTACCTACGAGCAGTACTTC. Translating it yields CASTNDRLTYEQYF.

This clone has only one observation. The V gene is TRBV5-8, the J gene TRBJ1-4, with 7 bases aligning to TRBD1. Germline V gene lookup returns CDR1 SGHTS and CDR2 YDEGEE. J gave up 5 bases and V 1 base, and 5 bases lay outside the gene matches. The CDR3 loop spans 15 amino acids. In nucleotides, the CDR3 is TGTGCCAGCAGCTTGCTATCAGGGGGGAATGAAAAACTGTTTTTT. Translated: CASSLLSGGNEKLFF.

The gene calls are TRBV3-1 (or the pseudogene TRBV3-2) and TRBJ2-7, with 7 bases lining up with TRBD2. This CDR3 is built from 15 residues. The trim removed 0 bases at V and 4 bases at J, leaving 6 bases unmatched. Per the germline V gene, CDR1 is LGHDT and CDR2 is YNNKEL (reference sequence). CDR3 DNA: TGTGCCAGCAGCCAAGATGGGGGGGTTAGGTACGAGCAGTACTTC. This encodes CASSQDGGVRYEQYF.

The chain employs TRBV6-5 and TRBJ2-2; D is possibly TRBD2 (5 bases). V dropped 2 bases and J dropped 8 bases, with 9 bases sitting between them. Germline V gene sequence: CDR1 MNHEY, CDR2 SVGAGI. This CDR3 has 13 amino acids. The CDR3 loop is CASSYRVAGELFF. The DNA of the CDR3 is TGTGCCAGCAGTTACCGTGTAGCGGGGGAGCTGTTTTTT.

The V and J genes are TRBV27 and TRBJ1-5; TRBD1 agrees at 12 bases. The CDR3 spans 19 residues. V was clipped by 4 bases and J by 1 base; unmatched bases: 11. The germline CDR1 and CDR2 sequences are MNHEY and SMNVEV (reference sequence). CDR3 DNA: TGTGCCAGCAGTTCGACCGGGACAGGGGGCGCGAGGAGCAATCAGCCCCAGCATTTT. It specifies CASSSTGTGGARSNQPQHF.

With regard to this clone: The same CDR3 arises from other DNA sequences in this sample as well. This rearrangement joins TRBV19 to TRBJ1-5; 11 nucleotides match TRBD1. CDR1 is LNHDA, CDR2 SQIVND, per germline (reference sequence). J gave up 4 bases and V 8 bases, and 4 bases lay outside the gene matches. The CDR3 totals 14 residues. CDR3 sequence reads: CASSGTGGNQPQHF. The DNA of the CDR3 is TGTGCCAGTTCCGGGACAGGGGGAAATCAGCCCCAGCATTTT.

The rearrangement joins TRBV15 to TRBJ1-5; D not resolved. V was pared by 3 bases and J by 0 bases, with 6 bases between. This CDR3 region has 14 residues. Germline-derived CDR1 and CDR2 are LNHNV and YYDKDF (reference sequence). CDR3 region: CATSSGPSNQPQHF. CDR3 bases: TGTGCCACCAGCAGTGGGCCTAGCAATCAGCCCCAGCATTTT.